Listed below are T cell receptor beta chains from one sample, sequenced in a study of graft-versus-host responses after intestinal transplantation. Sequencing used immunoSEQ multiplex PCR; TCRdb keeps in-frame clones, though not all of them. The sample lists just under 20,000 clones, approximately 70% seen once, with approximately 7.6% in the top ten. The material was ileum tissue, obtained roughly three weeks after intestinal transplant. The receptor source for this set is a human patient who received an intestinal transplant, so some T cells may come from the graft donor. Each CDR3 is given with its conserved first and last residue. Fields, in order: J gene, D gene, V gene, CDR3 protein. The D gene is left open where the match is weak.

TRBJ1-2	-	TRBV16	CASSQVLSGTYYGYTF
TRBJ1-4	TRBD1	TRBV4-1	CASSQGDSEKLFF
TRBJ2-2	-	TRBV9	CASRVNSATGELFF
TRBJ1-2	-	TRBV4-1	CASWGQGSYGYTF
TRBJ2-1	TRBD2	TRBV10-2	CASSGLRGVYNEQFF
TRBJ1-2	-	TRBV7-8	CASSLTAPTGYGYTF
TRBJ1-2	-	TRBV30	CACRQRTANYGYTF
TRBJ1-1	-	TRBV25-1	CASRIGGSEAFF
TRBJ2-1	TRBD2	TRBV9	CASSANGLAGINEQFF
TRBJ2-5	TRBD1	TRBV27	CASSLWAGGQETQYF
-	-	TRBV10-2	CASSWEYEQYF
-	TRBD1	TRBV9	CASSVGDRASYEQYF
TRBJ1-1	-	TRBV6-5	CASSFAGGLTEAFF
TRBJ2-1	TRBD1	TRBV2	CARRTPGTGGNNEQFF